The sequence of this T cell receptor beta chain was determined in a study of cytomegalovirus exposure and HLA in healthy donors. The V gene's germline CDR1 is MRHNA and CDR2 SNTAGT. The trim removed 4 bases at V and 4 bases at J, leaving 3 bases unmatched. The CDR3 contains 15 residues. Broader study findings: Some public TCRs appeared in many individuals, while most sequences were rare. Earlier findings revealed that most TCR beta V segments proved productive either about 90% or about 30% of the time.

Amplification used 60 Vbeta primers and 13 Jbeta primers. As originally analysed: A later analysis tallied approximately 78 million unique TCR beta chains, some 10 million of them shared. Method: immunoSEQ multiplex PCR; TCRdb's copy keeps in-frame clones and lacks some. The V and J calls and clone size are taken from that table; D and trimming were inferred from the DNA. The table records about 42,000 clones, 50% of them present only once. This clone was detected a few times. What it recognizes is unknown. Sequenced input: PBMCs. This rearrangement joins TRBV6-4 to TRBJ2-1; 11 positions match TRBD2. The source of this sequence is a human donor in good health. CDR3 residues: CASSAGTSGYNEQFF. The CDR3 bases are TGTGCCAGCAGTGCCGGGACTAGCGGTTACAATGAGCAGTTCTTC.